The rows below give T cell receptor beta chains drawn from one sample of a study of CD4 T cells in relation to SARS-CoV-2 and coronaviruses. Generated by immunoSEQ multiplex PCR, the TCRdb table keeps only in-frame clones and is missing some. The table has about 59,000 clones, roughly 88% seen once. What was sequenced was memory CD4+ T cells from PBMCs. These receptors were obtained from a human donor in good health. Each CDR3 is given with its conserved first and last residue. A D gene is named only where the DNA matches it firmly. Clone size appears in some rows only: once, few, many, or a class for an expanded clone.

v_gene	j_gene	d_gene	abundance	CDR3aa	CDR3nt
TRBV6-5	TRBJ2-7	TRBD2	-	CASRRQLAGAYEQYF	TGTGCCAGCAGACGCCAGCTAGCGGGCGCCTACGAGCAGTACTTC
TRBV19	TRBJ2-1	-	-	CASIRANEQFF	TGTGCCAGTATTAGGGCCAATGAGCAGTTCTTC
TRBV9	TRBJ2-6	-	-	CASSVTGANVLTF	TGTGCCAGCAGCGTAACGGGGGCCAACGTCCTGACTTTC
TRBV24-1	TRBJ2-1	TRBD1	few	CATSDPGTGFKQFF	TGTGCCACCAGTGACCCCGGGACAGGGTTTAAGCAGTTCTTC
TRBV7-6	TRBJ2-3	-	-	CASSLVPRRSTTDTQYF	TGTGCCAGCAGCTTAGTCCCGAGACGATCCACCACAGATACGCAGTATTTT
TRBV5-5	TRBJ1-6	-	-	CASSLDTGTPLHF	TGTGCCAGCAGCTTGGATACAGGGACACCCCTCCACTTT
TRBV6-5	TRBJ1-6	-	-	CASSYYREGSPLHF	TGTGCCAGCAGTTATTACAGGGAGGGGTCACCCCTCCACTTT
TRBV19	TRBJ2-3	-	-	CASKRSPADSTTQYF	TGTGCCAGCAAAAGATCGCCTGCCGATAGTACAACGCAGTATTTT
TRBV7-8	TRBJ2-7	-	-	CASSLATAEQYF	TGTGCCAGCAGCTTAGCGACAGCCGAGCAGTACTTC
TRBV12-3/TRBV12-4	TRBJ1-1	-	-	CASSFGGGEAFF	TGTGCCAGCAGTTTCGGTGGTGGTGAAGCTTTCTTT
TRBV12-3/TRBV12-4	TRBJ1-1	-	-	CASSLAGGLEAFF	TGTGCCAGCAGTTTAGCGGGAGGCCTGGAAGCTTTCTTT
TRBV18	TRBJ2-3	-	-	CASSPPMGGGPPDTQYF	TGTGCCAGCTCACCACCAATGGGTGGGGGCCCACCAGATACGCAGTATTTT
TRBV5-1	TRBJ2-7	TRBD2	-	CASSSSGKYEQYF	TGCGCCAGCAGCTCGAGCGGGAAGTACGAGCAGTACTTC
TRBV15	TRBJ2-7	TRBD1	-	CATSRPGQGSYEQYF	TGTGCCACCAGCAGACCGGGACAGGGGAGCTACGAGCAGTACTTC
TRBV7-9	TRBJ1-4	-	-	CASSLTQGNEKLFF	TGTGCCAGCAGCTTAACGCAGGGCAATGAAAAACTGTTTTTT
TRBV5-1	TRBJ1-2	-	-	CASSLGTAIYGYTF	TGCGCCAGCAGCTTGGGGACAGCGATATATGGCTACACCTTC
TRBV6-6	TRBJ2-1	TRBD2	-	CASSYRRERYNEQFF	TGTGCCAGCAGTTATAGGCGGGAGAGGTACAATGAGCAGTTCTTC
TRBV2	TRBJ2-6	-	-	CASRLGGSGANVLTF	TGTGCCAGCAGACTTGGAGGGTCTGGGGCCAACGTCCTGACTTTC
TRBV3-1/TRBV3-2	TRBJ2-5	-	-	CASSQEGGWGRTQYF	TGTGCCAGCAGCCAAGAAGGAGGCTGGGGGAGGACCCAGTACTTC